These T cell receptor beta chains were read from a single sample in a study of T cells expressing NK-cell markers. TCRdb reprocessed the 5' RACE reads and reports one entry per CDR3 protein, with no DNA. Its table lists around 470,000 distinct CDR3 sequences. Specimen: blood T cells: a sorted CD56 or NKG2C T cell subset, CD4+ or CD8+ T cells, or bulk PBMC T cells (not recorded which). These receptors were obtained from a woman aged 45-65 years in good health. The CDR3 runs from the conserved cysteine through the conserved F or W.

J gene,V gene,CDR3 protein
TRBJ2-1,TRBV7-9,CASSLPPYGEQFF
TRBJ1-2,TRBV5-5,CASSHGVEGYTF
TRBJ2-3,TRBV3-1,CASSQTGTRDTQYF
TRBJ2-1,TRBV6-2/TRBV6-3,CASSGTSGVFNEQFF
TRBJ1-5,TRBV5-5,CASSLEPGYQPQHF
TRBJ2-7,TRBV4-1,CASSQDPGRGGLPTYYEQYF
TRBJ2-5,TRBV12-3/TRBV12-4,CASSRQSLETQYF
TRBJ2-1,TRBV3-1,CASSRAGLDNEQFF
TRBJ1-5,TRBV21-1,CASSVQEGWQPQHF
TRBJ1-6,TRBV12-3/TRBV12-4,CASSLSDSPLHF
TRBJ2-1,TRBV3-1,CASRPAGGNEQFF
TRBJ2-7,TRBV5-1,CASSSTKGPKPSHEQYF
TRBJ2-1,TRBV2,CASSVLGGKEQFF
TRBJ1-1,TRBV10-3,CAISIRQGAEAFF
TRBJ2-1,TRBV10-3,CAISAQGRYNEQFF
TRBJ1-5,TRBV7-8,CASSSATGGYSNQPQHF
TRBJ1-2,TRBV19,CASSPSGNRADYGYTF
TRBJ2-3,TRBV12-3/TRBV12-4,CASGVTYTDTQYF
TRBJ2-1,TRBV20-1,CSARGTSGSYNEQFF
TRBJ2-1,TRBV6-2/TRBV6-3,CASTRGVHNEQFF
TRBJ2-3,TRBV20-1,CSASSGRAPDTQYF
TRBJ1-2,TRBV18,CASSPRDFFVNYGYTF
TRBJ2-4,TRBV28,CASSKNSGTSLGQYF
TRBJ1-3,TRBV27,CASSTRRPGTDSGNTIYF
TRBJ2-4,TRBV29-1,CSVEGKNIQYF
TRBJ2-3,TRBV15,CATSRDRNSGRGTDTQYF
TRBJ2-3,TRBV29-1,CSVAPGLTDTQYF
TRBJ2-5,TRBV5-6,CASSLDIGQETQYF
TRBJ2-7,TRBV11-3,CASSLSDSSYEQYF
TRBJ2-2,TRBV5-1,CASSLGPSFRANTGELFF
TRBJ2-3,TRBV24-1,CATREVAGDTQYF
TRBJ2-5,TRBV2,CASRAGETQYF
TRBJ2-3,TRBV5-1,CASSPVGLTDTQYF
TRBJ2-1,TRBV4-1,CASSRTGESWFF
TRBJ2-3,TRBV5-1,CASARAGEGTDTQYF
TRBJ2-1,TRBV20-1,CSAIRRQGRDNEQFF
TRBJ2-4,TRBV19,CASSILADLKNIQYF
TRBJ2-3,TRBV3-1,CASSQDLVVGTDTQYF
TRBJ2-3,TRBV11-2,CASSVGQGADTQYF
TRBJ2-3,TRBV10-1,CASSANIAEPGGDTQYF
TRBJ2-5,TRBV29-1,CSVDEGRETQYF
TRBJ1-2,TRBV6-5,CASRRTLNYGYTF
TRBJ1-4,TRBV5-1,CASSLGLLGMDEKLFF
TRBJ2-3,TRBV27,CASSSRVTDTQYF
TRBJ2-2,TRBV11-3,CASSQGRGIQPSLPGELFF
TRBJ2-1,TRBV7-2,CASSSVGGRGSYNEQFF
TRBJ2-3,TRBV5-1,CASSRGLATDTQYF
TRBJ1-1,TRBV12-5,CASGLVLGTGVSFEAFF
TRBJ2-4,TRBV11-2,CASTRYGTPENIQYF
TRBJ1-5,TRBV6-2/TRBV6-3,CASTGKQGASNQPQHF
TRBJ2-7,TRBV9,CASSPSPFRTYEQYF
TRBJ1-1,TRBV29-1,CSVVRGAGNTEAFF
TRBJ1-1,TRBV15,CATSRDSEAFF